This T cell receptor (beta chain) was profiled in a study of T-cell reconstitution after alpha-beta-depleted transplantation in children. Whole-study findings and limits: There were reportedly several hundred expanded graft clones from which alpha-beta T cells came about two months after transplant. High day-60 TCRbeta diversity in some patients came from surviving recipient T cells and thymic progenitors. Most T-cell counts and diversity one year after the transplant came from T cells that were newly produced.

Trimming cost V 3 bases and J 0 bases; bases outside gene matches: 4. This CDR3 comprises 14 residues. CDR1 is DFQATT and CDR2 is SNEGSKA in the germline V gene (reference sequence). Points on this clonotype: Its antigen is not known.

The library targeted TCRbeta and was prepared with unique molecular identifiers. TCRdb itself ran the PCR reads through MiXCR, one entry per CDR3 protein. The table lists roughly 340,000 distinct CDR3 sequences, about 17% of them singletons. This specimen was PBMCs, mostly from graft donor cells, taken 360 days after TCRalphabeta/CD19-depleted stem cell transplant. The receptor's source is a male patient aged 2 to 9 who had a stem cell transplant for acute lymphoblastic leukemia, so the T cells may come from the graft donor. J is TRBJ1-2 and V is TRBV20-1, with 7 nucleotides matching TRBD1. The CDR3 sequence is CSARGQTSNYGYTF. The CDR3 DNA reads TGCAGTGCTAGGGGACAGACTTCTAACTATGGCTACACCTTC.